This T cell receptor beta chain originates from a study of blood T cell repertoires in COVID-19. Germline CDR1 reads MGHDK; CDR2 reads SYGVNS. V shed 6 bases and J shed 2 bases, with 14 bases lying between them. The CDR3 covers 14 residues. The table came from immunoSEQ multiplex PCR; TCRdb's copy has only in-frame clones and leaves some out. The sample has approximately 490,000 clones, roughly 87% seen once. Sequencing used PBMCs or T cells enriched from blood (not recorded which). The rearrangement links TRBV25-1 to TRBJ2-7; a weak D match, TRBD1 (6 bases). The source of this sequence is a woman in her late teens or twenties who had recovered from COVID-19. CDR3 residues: CASSRQDFAYEQYF. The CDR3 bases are TGTGCCAGCAGCCGACAGGACTTCGCCTACGAGCAGTACTTC.